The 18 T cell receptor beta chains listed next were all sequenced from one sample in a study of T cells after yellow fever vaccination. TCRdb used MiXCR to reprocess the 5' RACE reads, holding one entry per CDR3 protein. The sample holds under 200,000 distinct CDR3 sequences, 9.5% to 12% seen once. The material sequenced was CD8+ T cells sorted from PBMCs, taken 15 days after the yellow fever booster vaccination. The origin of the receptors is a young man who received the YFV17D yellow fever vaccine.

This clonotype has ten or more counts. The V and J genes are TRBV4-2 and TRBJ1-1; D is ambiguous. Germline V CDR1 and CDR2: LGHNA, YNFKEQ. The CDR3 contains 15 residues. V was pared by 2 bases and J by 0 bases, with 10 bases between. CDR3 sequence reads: CASSQKTVMNTEAFF. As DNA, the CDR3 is TGTGCCAGCAGCCAAAAAACAGTGATGAACACTGAAGCTTTCTTT.

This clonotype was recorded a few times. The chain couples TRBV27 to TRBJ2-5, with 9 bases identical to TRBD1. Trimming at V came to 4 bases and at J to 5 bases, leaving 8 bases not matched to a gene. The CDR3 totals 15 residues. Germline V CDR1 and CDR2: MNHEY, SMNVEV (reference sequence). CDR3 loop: CASSSQDRGGETQYF. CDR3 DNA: TGTGCCAGCAGTTCCCAGGACAGGGGTGGCGAGACCCAGTACTTC.

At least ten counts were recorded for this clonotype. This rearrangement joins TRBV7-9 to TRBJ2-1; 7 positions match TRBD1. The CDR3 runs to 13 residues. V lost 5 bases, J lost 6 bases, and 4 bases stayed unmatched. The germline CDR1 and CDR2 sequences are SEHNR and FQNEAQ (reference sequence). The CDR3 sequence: CASSTRDSNEQFF. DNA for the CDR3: TGTGCCAGCAGCACCCGGGACAGCAATGAGCAGTTCTTC.

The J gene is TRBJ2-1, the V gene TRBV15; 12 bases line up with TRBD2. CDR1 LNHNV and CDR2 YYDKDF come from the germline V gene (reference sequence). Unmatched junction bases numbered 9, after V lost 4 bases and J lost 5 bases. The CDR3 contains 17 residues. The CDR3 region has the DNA TGTGCCACCAGCACCCAAGGACTAGCGGGGCAAAACAATGAGCAGTTCTTC. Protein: CATSTQGLAGQNNEQFF.

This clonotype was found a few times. CDR3: CATRDSSLTYEQYF. The CDR3 DNA is TGTGCCACCCGGGACAGCTCGTTAACATACGAGCAGTACTTC. The J gene is TRBJ2-7, the V gene TRBV27; 7 positions agree with TRBD1. The V and J ends lost 10 bases and 4 bases, in that order; junction bases with no gene match: 13. CDR1 is MNHEY and CDR2 is SMNVEV in the germline V gene (reference sequence). CDR3 length equals 14 residues.

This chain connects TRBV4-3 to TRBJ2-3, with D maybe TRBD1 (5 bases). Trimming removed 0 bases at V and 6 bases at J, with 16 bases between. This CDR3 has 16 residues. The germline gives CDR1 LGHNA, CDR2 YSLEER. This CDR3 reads CASSQDERTLGDTQYF. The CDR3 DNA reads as TGCGCCAGCAGCCAAGATGAAAGGACACTTGGGGATACGCAGTATTTT.

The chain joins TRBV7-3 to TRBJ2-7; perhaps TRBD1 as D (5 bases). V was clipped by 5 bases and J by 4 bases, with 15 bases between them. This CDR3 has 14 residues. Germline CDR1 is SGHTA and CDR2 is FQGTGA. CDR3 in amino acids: CASSPQVKLYEQYV. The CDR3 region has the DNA TGTGCCAGCAGCCCACAGGTGAAACTATACGAGCAGTACGTC.

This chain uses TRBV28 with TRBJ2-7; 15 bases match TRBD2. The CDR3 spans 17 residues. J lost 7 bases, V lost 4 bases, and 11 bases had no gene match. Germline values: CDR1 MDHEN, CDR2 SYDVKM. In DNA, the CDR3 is TGTGCCAGCAGTTCACCCCAGGGGACTAGCGGGGGGTGGGAGCAGTACGTC. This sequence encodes CASSSPQGTSGGWEQYV.

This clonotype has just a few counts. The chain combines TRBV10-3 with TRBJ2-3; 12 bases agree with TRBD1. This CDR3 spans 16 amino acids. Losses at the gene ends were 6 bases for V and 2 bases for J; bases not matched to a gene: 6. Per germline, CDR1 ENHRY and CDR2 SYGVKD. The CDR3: CAISLGQGAVTDTQYF. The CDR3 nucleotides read TGTGCCATCAGCCTGGGACAGGGGGCCGTCACAGATACGCAGTATTTT.

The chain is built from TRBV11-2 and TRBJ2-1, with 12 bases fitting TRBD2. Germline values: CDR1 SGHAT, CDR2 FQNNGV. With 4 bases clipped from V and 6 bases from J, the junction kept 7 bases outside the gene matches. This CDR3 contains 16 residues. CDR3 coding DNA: TGTGCCAGCAGCTCATCGACTAGCGGGGGAATCAATGAGCAGTTCTTC. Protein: CASSSSTSGGINEQFF. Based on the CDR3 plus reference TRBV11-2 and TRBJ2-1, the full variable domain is EAGVAQSPRYKIIEKRQSVAFWCNPISGHATLYWYQQILGQGPKLLIQFQNNGVVDDSQLPKDRFSAERLKGVDSTLKIQPAKLEDSAVYLCASSSSTSGGINEQFFGPGTRLTVL.

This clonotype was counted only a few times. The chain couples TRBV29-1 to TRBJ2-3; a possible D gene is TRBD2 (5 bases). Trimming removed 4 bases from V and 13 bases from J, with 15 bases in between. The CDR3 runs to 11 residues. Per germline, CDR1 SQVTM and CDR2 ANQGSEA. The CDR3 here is CSVAGGPVEYF. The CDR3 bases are TGCAGCGTTGCCGGAGGCCCGGTAGAGTATTTT.

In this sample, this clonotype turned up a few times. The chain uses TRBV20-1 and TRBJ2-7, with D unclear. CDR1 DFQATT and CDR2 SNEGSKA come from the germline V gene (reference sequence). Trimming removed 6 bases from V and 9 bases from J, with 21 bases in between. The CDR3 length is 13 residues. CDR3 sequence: CSATTETQPAQYV. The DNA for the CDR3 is TGCAGTGCAACTACCGAGACACAACCCGCGCAGTACGTC.

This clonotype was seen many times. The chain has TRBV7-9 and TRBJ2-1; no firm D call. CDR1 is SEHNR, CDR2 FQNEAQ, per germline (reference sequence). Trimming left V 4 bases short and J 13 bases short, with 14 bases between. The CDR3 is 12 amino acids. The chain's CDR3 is CASSSPFGYQFF. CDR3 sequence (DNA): TGTGCCAGCAGCTCACCCTTCGGCTACCAGTTCTTC.

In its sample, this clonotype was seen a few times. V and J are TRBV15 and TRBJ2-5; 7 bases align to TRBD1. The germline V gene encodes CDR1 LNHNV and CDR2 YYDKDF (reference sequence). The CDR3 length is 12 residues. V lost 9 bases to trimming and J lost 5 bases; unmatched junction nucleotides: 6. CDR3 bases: TGTGCCACAGAAGGGGGCCGGGAGACCCAGTACTTC. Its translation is CATEGGRETQYF. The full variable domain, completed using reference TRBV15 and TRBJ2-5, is DAMVIQNPRYQVTQFGKPVTLSCSQTLNHNVMYWYQQKSSQAPKLLFHYYDKDFNNEADTPDNFQSRRPNTSFCFLDIRSPGLGDTAMYLCATEGGRETQYFGPGTRLLVL.

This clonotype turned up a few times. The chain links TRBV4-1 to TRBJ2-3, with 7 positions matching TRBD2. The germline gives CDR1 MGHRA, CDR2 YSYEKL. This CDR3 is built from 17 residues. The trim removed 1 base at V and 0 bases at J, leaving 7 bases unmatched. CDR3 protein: CASSQGPQGGSTDTQYF. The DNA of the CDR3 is TGCGCCAGCAGCCAAGGTCCGCAGGGAGGGAGCACAGATACGCAGTATTTT.

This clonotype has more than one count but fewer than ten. This CDR3 reads CAISEEGGWTEAFF. The CDR3 DNA follows: TGTGCCATCAGTGAGGAGGGCGGTTGGACTGAAGCTTTCTTT. The rearrangement joins TRBV10-3 to TRBJ1-1; D not resolved. Germline V CDR1 and CDR2: ENHRY, SYGVKD. The CDR3 extends over 14 amino acids. Trimming cost V 2 bases and J 5 bases, with 12 bases left between them.

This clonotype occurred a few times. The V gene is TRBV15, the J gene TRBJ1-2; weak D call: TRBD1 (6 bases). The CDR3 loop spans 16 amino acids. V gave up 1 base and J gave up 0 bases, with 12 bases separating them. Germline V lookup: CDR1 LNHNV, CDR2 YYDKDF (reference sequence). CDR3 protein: CATSRVQGQANYGYTF. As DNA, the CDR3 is TGTGCCACCAGCAGAGTGCAGGGGCAAGCTAACTATGGCTACACCTTC.

CDR3: CASSLGHAEKLFF. Here the CDR3 DNA reads TGTGCCAGCAGCTTAGGACACGCCGAAAAACTGTTTTTT. This sequence joins TRBV13 and TRBJ1-4, with D unclear. V dropped 0 bases and J dropped 8 bases, with 7 bases sitting between them. The germline CDR1 and CDR2 sequences are PRHDT and FYEKMQ (reference sequence). CDR3 length: 13 amino acids.